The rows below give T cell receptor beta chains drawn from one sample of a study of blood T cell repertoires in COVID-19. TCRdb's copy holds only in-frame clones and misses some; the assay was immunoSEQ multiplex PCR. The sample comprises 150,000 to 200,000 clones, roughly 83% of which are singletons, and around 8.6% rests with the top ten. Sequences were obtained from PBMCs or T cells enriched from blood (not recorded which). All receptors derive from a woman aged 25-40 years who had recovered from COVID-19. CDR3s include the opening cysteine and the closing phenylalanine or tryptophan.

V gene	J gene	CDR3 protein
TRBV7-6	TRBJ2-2	CASSRETGELFF
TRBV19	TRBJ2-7	CASSPGTGDYEQYF
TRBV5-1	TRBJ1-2	CASSAATGLDGYTF
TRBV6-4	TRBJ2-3	CASSEAGGFQLDTQYF
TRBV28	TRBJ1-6	CASSSPKIIDRVNSPLHF
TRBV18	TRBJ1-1	CASSSTEKNTEAFF
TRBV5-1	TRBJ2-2	CASSLAGNTGELFF
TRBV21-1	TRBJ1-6	CASSNLDRESYNSPLHF
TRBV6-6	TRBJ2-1	CASSYSIFSTYNEQFF
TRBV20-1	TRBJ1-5	CSASHPGRDRDDQPQHF
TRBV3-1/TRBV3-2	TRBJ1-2	CASSQDLGYTF
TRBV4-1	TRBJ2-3	CASSQPGTDTQYF
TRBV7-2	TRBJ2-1	CASSFDRGHNEQFF
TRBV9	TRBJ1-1	CASSDRRQTTEAFF
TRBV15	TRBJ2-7	CATSSASGRSYEQYF
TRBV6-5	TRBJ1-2	CASSYLGDRRYGYTF
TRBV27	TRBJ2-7	CASSLQGASYEQYF
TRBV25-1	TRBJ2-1	CASSDNYKPYNEQFF
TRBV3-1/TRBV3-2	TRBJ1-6	CASRATGPSNSPLHF
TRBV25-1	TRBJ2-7	CASSGGLAFHEQYF
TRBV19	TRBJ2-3	CASSIGWSSSTDTQYF
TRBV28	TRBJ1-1	CASSLMDREAFF
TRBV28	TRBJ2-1	CASSLSDRGPVNEQFF
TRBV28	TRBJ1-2	CASSPNPGTGGNYGYTF
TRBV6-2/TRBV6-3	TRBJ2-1	CASSRGLAGGYNEQFF
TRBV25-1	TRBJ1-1	CASSVDRNTEAFF
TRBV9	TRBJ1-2	CASSADRGRSYGYTF
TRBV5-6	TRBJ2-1	CASSLEGLAGYNEQFF
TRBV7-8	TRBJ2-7	CASSPRTSGPRYEQYF
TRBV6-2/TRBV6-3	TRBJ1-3	CASSRGQASGNTIYF
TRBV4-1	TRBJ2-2	CASSQGIAGGGELFF
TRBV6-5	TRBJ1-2	CASSYSMGGAGYGYTF
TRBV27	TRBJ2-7	CASSAGQGAYEQYF
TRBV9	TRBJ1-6	CASSVGVSGLSSYNSPLHF
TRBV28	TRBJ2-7	CASSRYEQYF
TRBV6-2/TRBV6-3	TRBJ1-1	CASSYGGETEAFF
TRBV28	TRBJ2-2	CAGAGQGTGELFF
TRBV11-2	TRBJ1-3	CASSLRQRDSGNTIYF
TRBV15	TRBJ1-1	CATSRRVTENTEAFF
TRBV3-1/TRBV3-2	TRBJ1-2	CASSQDFLLGDGYTF
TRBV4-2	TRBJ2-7	CASSQGTSGIYEQYF
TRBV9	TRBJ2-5	CASTPSGGASETQYF
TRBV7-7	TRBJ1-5	CASSPMGVGNQPQHF
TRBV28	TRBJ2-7	CASSPTGLTYEQYF
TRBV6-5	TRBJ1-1	CASSYRGSTEAFF
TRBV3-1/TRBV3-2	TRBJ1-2	CASSQELGQKGYTF
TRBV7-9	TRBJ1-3	CASSHSARDRGSGNTIYF
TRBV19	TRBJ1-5	CASSGGVQPQHF
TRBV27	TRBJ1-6	CASSGLNSPLHF
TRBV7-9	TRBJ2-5	CASSLGARWETQYF
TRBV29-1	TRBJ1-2	CSVETSQGPYGYTF
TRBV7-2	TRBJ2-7	CASSPLLAGAGEQYF
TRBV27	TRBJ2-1	CASSWAGSPPYNEQFF
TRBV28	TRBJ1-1	CASSSPGGKTEAFF
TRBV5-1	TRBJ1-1	CASTRDPGMNTEAFF